This T cell receptor (beta chain) came from a study of PD-1 blockade in classical Hodgkin lymphoma. Sequenced by immunoSEQ multiplex PCR; TCRdb stores in-frame clones only, minus some. The table has 25,000 to 35,000 clones, about 85% seen once. Relapse after autologous stem cell transplantation occurred in every patient, and brentuximab vedotin exposure varied. From thawed PBMCs, CD4+ T cells were purified using magnetic negative selection. A remark on this clone: Its target is unknown.

From germline, CDR1 is LNHNV and CDR2 YYDKDF (reference sequence). Trimming at V came to 5 bases and at J to 7 bases, leaving 7 bases not matched to a gene. There are 14 residues in the CDR3. Findings of the study overall: CD4+ TCR diversity climbed significantly by C4D1, unlike CD8+ TCR diversity. The repertoire differences lack a defined cause, possibly disease activity or prior therapy. Patients starting nivolumab under 1 year after ASCT were excluded. Reports indicated that newly diagnosed patients had lower baseline TCR diversity than healthy donors did.

V is TRBV15 and J is TRBJ2-1; TRBD2 aligns across 8 bases. The specimen comprised CD4+ T cells from blood, sampled at baseline. This TCR came from a human donor with classical Hodgkin lymphoma. Written as DNA, the CDR3 is TGTGCCACCAGCGGTAAACTAGCGGTAAATGAGCAGTTCTTC. This gives the protein CATSGKLAVNEQFF.